This entry lists 19 T cell receptor beta chains sequenced from one sample in a study of CD8+CD57+ T cells in acquired aplastic anemia. The study profiled TCR beta VDJ and CDR3 using genomic DNA as template. TCRdb redid the calling of the reads with MiXCR, one entry per CDR3 protein. The data show about 400,000 distinct CDR3 sequences, roughly 64% seen once. What was sequenced was sorted CD4+, CD8+, or CD8+CD57+ T cells (not recorded which) from PBMCs. The receptors shown here come from a human donor in good health, serving as a control.

Concerning this clonotype: Lacking the conserved final phenylalanine or tryptophan, this CDR3 likely reflects a read error. No DNA is shown, since the ends of the CDR3 on it are uncertain; the CDR3 is the one TCRdb lists. The rearrangement joins TRBV7-2 to TRBJ1-1. The germline V gene encodes CDR1 SGHTA and CDR2 FQGNSA. The CDR3 has 13 residues if both end residues are counted. This CDR3 reads CASSLGGGPLPFG.

The chain uses TRBV20-1 and TRBJ2-7; 10 nucleotides agree with TRBD1. CDR1 is DFQATT and CDR2 is SNEGSKA in the germline V gene (reference sequence). V lost 1 base and J lost 7; bases outside the gene matches: 4. The CDR3 consists of 13 residues. This CDR3 reads CSARAGTGAEQYF. Written as DNA, the CDR3 is TGCAGTGCTAGAGCCGGGACAGGGGCTGAGCAGTACTTC.

This clonotype was found many times. The chain is built from TRBV6-6 and TRBJ2-3; D not resolved. Trimming stripped 5 bases from V and 5 bases from J, with 2 bases between. Germline assignment: CDR1 MNHNY and CDR2 SVGAGI (reference sequence). The CDR3 is 10 residues long. The CDR3 DNA sequence: TGTGCCAGCAGTCGAGATACGCAGTATTTT. Residues: CASSRDTQYF.

V usage is TRBV25-1 and J usage is TRBJ2-3; either TRBD1 or TRBD2 may fit D (5 bases each). The germline V gene has CDR1 MGHDK and CDR2 SYGVNS. V dropped 5 bases and J dropped 5 bases, with 20 bases sitting between them. The CDR3 runs 16 residues. CDR3 nucleotide sequence: TGTGCCAGCAGTTACTGGGGGTCAGGACAAGGAGATACGCAGTATTTT. It encodes CASSYWGSGQGDTQYF.

CDR3 sequence (DNA): TGCAGTGCTAGACCCGGGAGACTAAATAACACTGAAGCTTTCTTT. Protein product: CSARPGRLNNTEAFF. This sequence joins TRBV20-1 and TRBJ1-1; D unclear. This CDR3 has 15 amino acids. With 2 bases removed from V and 2 bases from J, the gap between germline ends came to 15 bases. Germline CDR1 reads DFQATT; CDR2 reads SNEGSKA (reference sequence).

The chain is built from TRBV25-1 and TRBJ1-6; D is unclear. The CDR3 is made up of 15 amino acids. Germline V lookup: CDR1 MGHDK, CDR2 SYGVNS. V lost 4 bases and J lost 19, with 26 bases in between. CDR3 nucleotide sequence: TGTGCCAGCAGTGCTACCCGGGGTGGGAATTCACACCAGCACTTT. Translated, it gives CASSATRGGNSHQHF.

As to this clonotype: Here the CDR3 omits its conserved ending phenylalanine or tryptophan, so a read error is the likely source. J is TRBJ1-1 and V is TRBV20-1; D ambiguous. Germline CDR1 is DFQATT and CDR2 is SNEGSKA (reference sequence). The CDR3 is 13 amino acids. CDR3 loop: CRAPSPRSTEAFS. In nucleotides, the CDR3 is TGCAGGGCCCCTAGTCCTCGAAGCACTGAAGCTTTCTCT.

This clonotype was counted between two and nine times. A much more abundant neighbour one base away suggests this may be a read error. This chain links TRBV12-3 or TRBV12-4 with TRBJ1-2, with D hard to call. This CDR3 is 12 amino acids long. Here the CDR3 reads CASRTGINGFTF. In DNA form, the CDR3 reads TGTGCCAGCAGGACGGGTATCAATGGCTTCACCTTC.

This sequence joins TRBV29-1 and TRBJ2-3, with D possibly matching TRBD2 (6 bases). The CDR3 consists of 14 residues. Germline V gene lookup returns CDR1 SQVTM and CDR2 ANQGSEA. The V and J ends lost 2 bases and 2 bases respectively, with 11 bases between them. CDR3 protein: CSVEPGSHTDTQYF. CDR3 DNA sequence: TGCAGCGTTGAACCCGGGAGCCACACAGATACGCAGTATTTT.

This chain uses TRBV11-2 with TRBJ1-2; 9 nucleotides match TRBD1. The CDR3 sequence is 17 residues long. J lost 2 bases, V lost 3 bases, and 10 bases had no gene match. Per the germline V gene, CDR1 is SGHAT and CDR2 is FQNNGV. The CDR3 is CASSFKQDGTGNYGYTF. CDR3 nucleotides: TGTGCCAGCAGCTTTAAACAGGACGGGACAGGGAACTATGGCTACACCTTC.

As concerns this clonotype: At one boundary the junction diverges from the germline segment, which might be a read error. The chain joins TRBV7-3 to TRBJ1-1; D is unresolved. Germline assignment: CDR1 SGHTA and CDR2 FQGTGA. The CDR3 totals 13 residues. The chain's CDR3 is CASSVELWFEHFF. The CDR3, as DNA: TGTGCCAGCAGCGTCGAGTTGTGGTTCGAGCATTTCTTC.

Details on this clonotype: One junction end does not reproduce the germline sequence, and a read error may be involved. The rearrangement joins TRBV7-8 to TRBJ2-1; D may be TRBD1 or TRBD2 (5 bases each). Per germline, CDR1 SGHVS and CDR2 FQNEAQ. The CDR3 contains 14 residues. The CDR3 loop reads CASSSLGETNAQYF. The DNA for the CDR3 is TGTGCCAGCAGCTCACTGGGGGAGACAAATGCGCAGTATTTC.

The CDR3 spells CASSEQSSSITDTQYF. The CDR3, as DNA: TGTGCCAGCAGTGAACAGAGCAGCTCGATCACAGATACGCAGTATTTT. This chain joins TRBV11-2 and TRBJ2-3, with D uncertain. Deletions cut 6 bases from V and 2 bases from J, with 18 bases between. CDR3 size: 16 residues. Germline-derived CDR1 and CDR2 are SGHAT and FQNNGV. Variable domain in full (rest from reference TRBV11-2 and TRBJ2-3): EAGVAQSPRYKIIEKRQSVAFWCNPISGHATLYWYQQILGQGPKLLIQFQNNGVVDDSQLPKDRFSAERLKGVDSTLKIQPAKLEDSAVYLCASSEQSSSITDTQYFGPGTRLTVL.

As to this clonotype: A much larger clone lies a single base off, so this may be a read error. The chain has TRBV6-2 or TRBV6-3 and TRBJ1-2; D might be TRBD1 (6 bases). The CDR3 contains 13 residues. Germline loops: CDR1 MNHEY, CDR2 SVGEGT. The V and J ends lost 11 bases and 6 bases respectively, with 19 bases between them. The DNA for the CDR3 is TGTGCCGGCTTAACAACAGGGCAAAATGGCTACACCTTC. It codes for CAGLTTGQNGYTF.

There are a few counts of this clonotype. This chain connects TRBV7-2 to TRBJ1-4, with D tentatively TRBD1 (6 bases). Germline values: CDR1 SGHTA, CDR2 FQGNSA. The CDR3 has 17 residues. The germline V and J ends were trimmed by 5 bases and 7 bases, with 23 bases remaining between them. This chain's CDR3 is CASSPRRGGTGFEKLFF. The CDR3 DNA follows: TGTGCCAGCAGCCCCCGCAGAGGTGGCACAGGGTTTGAAAAACTGTTTTTT.

The rearrangement links TRBV19 to TRBJ2-5, with D perhaps TRBD1 (6 bases). The germline V gene has CDR1 LNHDA and CDR2 SQIVND (reference sequence). The CDR3 is 13 residues long. The V end lost 7 bases, the J end lost 3 bases, and 12 bases lay between the germline ends. CDR3 nucleotide sequence: TGTGCCAGTACCATGAACAGGGAAGAGACCCAGTACTTC. Amino acids: CASTMNREETQYF. The whole variable domain, remainder taken from reference TRBV19 and TRBJ2-5, is DGGITQSPKYLFRKEGQNVTLSCEQNLNHDAMYWYRQDPGQGLRLIYYSQIVNDFQKGDIAEGYSVSREKKESFPLTVTSAQKNPTAFYLCASTMNREETQYFGPGTRLLVL.

This clonotype was observed many times. The chain couples TRBV4-2 to TRBJ1-2, with D possibly TRBD1 on 6 matching bases. The V end was cut by 2 bases, the J end by 7 bases, with 17 bases between. CDR1 and CDR2 (germline): LGHNA, YNFKEQ. This CDR3 contains 15 residues. The CDR3 spells CASSQTDGTRGGYTF. CDR3 DNA sequence: TGTGCCAGCAGCCAAACGGACGGGACACGGGGTGGCTACACCTTC.

Notes on this clonotype: A much larger clone differs by one base, so this may be a read error. This chain uses TRBV27 with TRBJ1-1, with D tentatively TRBD1 (6 bases). The CDR3 consists of 15 residues. CDR1 and CDR2 from the germline V gene are MNHEY and SMNVEV (reference sequence). CDR3 bases: TGTGCCAGCAGTCGCAGGACAGTCGATTTCTCTGAAGCTTCCTTT. Protein: CASSRRTVDFSEASF.

The chain joins TRBV7-3 to TRBJ2-3; D is tentatively TRBD1 or TRBD2 (5 bases each). V lost 7 bases and J 4 bases, leaving 15 bases between the germline ends. This CDR3 spans 14 amino acids. Per the germline V gene, CDR1 is SGHTA and CDR2 is FQGTGA. The CDR3 nucleotides read TGTGCCAGCACCATAACGAGGGGCGCAGATACGCAGTATTTT. Translation: CASTITRGADTQYF.